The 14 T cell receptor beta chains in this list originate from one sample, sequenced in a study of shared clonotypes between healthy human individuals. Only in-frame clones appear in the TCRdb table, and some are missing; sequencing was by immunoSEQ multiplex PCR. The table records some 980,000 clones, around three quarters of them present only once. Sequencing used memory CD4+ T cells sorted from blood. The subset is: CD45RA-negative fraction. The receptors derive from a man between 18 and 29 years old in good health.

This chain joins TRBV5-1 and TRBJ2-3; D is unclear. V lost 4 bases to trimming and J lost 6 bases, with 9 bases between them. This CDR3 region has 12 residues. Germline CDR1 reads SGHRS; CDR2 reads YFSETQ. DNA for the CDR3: TGCGCCAGCAGCGGTTCCGCGGATACGCAGTATTTT. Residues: CASSGSADTQYF.

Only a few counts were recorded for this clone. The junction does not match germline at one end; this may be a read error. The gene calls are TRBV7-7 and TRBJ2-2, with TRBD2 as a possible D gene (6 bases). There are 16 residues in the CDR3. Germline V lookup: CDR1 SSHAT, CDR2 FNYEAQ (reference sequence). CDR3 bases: TGTGCTAGCAGCTTAGTCGCGGGAAGTAACACCGGGGAGCTGTTTTTT. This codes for CASSLVAGSNTGELFF.

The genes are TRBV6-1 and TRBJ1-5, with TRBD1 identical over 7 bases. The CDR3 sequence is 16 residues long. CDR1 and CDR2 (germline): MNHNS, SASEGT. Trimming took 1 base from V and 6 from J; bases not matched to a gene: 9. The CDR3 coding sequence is TGTGCCAGCAGTGAAGTTGGAGGGGGCTTTGGTCAGCCCCAGCATTTT. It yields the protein CASSEVGGGFGQPQHF.

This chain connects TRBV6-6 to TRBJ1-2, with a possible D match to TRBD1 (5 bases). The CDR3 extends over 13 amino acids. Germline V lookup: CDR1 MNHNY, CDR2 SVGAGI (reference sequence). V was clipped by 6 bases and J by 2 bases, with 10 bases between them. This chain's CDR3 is CASSSGRNYGYTF. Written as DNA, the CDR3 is TGTGCCAGCAGCTCGGGACGGAACTATGGCTACACCTTC.

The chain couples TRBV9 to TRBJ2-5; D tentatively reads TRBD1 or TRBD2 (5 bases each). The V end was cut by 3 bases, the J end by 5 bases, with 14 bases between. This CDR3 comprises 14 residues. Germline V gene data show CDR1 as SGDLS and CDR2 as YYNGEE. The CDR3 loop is CASSAKGTWETQYF. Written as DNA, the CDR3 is TGTGCCAGCAGCGCGAAAGGGACGTGGGAGACCCAGTACTTC.

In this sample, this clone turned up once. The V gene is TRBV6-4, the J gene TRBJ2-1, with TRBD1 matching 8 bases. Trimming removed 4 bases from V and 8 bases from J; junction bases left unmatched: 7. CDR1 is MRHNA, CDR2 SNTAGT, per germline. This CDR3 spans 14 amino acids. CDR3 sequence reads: CASSVNGQGDEQFF. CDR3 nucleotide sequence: TGTGCCAGCAGTGTTAACGGACAGGGCGATGAGCAGTTCTTC.

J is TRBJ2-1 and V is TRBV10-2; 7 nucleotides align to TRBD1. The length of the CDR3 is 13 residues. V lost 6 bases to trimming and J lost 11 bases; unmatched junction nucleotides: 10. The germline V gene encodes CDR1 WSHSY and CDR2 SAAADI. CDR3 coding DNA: TGCGCCAGCAGCCTTGGGGGACAGCCAAAGCAGTTCTTC. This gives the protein CASSLGGQPKQFF.

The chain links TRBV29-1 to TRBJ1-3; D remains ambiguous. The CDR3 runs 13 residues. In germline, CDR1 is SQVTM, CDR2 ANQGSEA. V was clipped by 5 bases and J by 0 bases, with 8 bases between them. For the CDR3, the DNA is TGCAGCGTTCAATTGGCCTCTGGAAACACCATATATTTT. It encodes CSVQLASGNTIYF.

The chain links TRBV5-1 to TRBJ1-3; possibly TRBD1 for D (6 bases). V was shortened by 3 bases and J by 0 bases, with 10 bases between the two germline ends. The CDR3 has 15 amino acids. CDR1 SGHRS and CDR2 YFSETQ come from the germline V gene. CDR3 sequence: CASSYSGDSGNTIYF. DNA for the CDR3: TGCGCCAGCAGCTACTCAGGGGACTCTGGAAACACCATATATTTT.

The CDR3 sequence is CATTAGNFNQPQHF. In DNA, the CDR3 is TGTGCCACCACCGCGGGGAATTTCAATCAGCCCCAGCATTTT. The chain uses TRBV5-8 and TRBJ1-5, with D unresolved. This CDR3 is 14 amino acids long. V dropped 9 bases and J dropped 3 bases, with 16 bases sitting between them. Per the germline V gene, CDR1 is SGHTS and CDR2 is YDEGEE.

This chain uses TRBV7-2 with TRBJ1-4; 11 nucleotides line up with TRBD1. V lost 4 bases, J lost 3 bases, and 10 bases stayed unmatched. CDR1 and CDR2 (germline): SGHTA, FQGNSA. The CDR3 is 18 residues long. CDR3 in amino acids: CASSSSPGTGGSNEKLFF. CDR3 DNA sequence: TGTGCCAGCAGCTCAAGTCCCGGGACAGGGGGATCTAATGAAAAACTGTTTTTT. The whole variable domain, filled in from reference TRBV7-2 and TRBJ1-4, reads GAGVSQSPSNKVTEKGKDVELRCDPISGHTALYWYRQSLGQGLEFLIYFQGNSAPDKSGLPSDRFSAERTGGSVSTLTIQRTQQEDSAVYLCASSSSPGTGGSNEKLFFGSGTQLSVL.

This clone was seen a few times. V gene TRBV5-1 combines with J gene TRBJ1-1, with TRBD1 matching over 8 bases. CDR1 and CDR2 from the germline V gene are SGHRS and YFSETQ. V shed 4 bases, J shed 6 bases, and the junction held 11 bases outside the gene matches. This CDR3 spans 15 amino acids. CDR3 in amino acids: CASSEGQGSRAEAFF. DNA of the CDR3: TGCGCCAGCAGCGAAGGACAGGGTAGCAGGGCTGAAGCTTTCTTT. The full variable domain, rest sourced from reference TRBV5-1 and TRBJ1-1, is KAGVTQTPRYLIKTRGQQVTLSCSPISGHRSVSWYQQTPGQGLQFLFEYFSETQRNKGNFPGRFSGRQFSNSRSEMNVSTLELGDSALYLCASSEGQGSRAEAFFGQGTRLTVV.

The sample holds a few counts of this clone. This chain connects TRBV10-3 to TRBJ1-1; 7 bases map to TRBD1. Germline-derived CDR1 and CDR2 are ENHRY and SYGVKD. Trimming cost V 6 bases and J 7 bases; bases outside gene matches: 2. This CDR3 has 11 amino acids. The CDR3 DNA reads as TGTGCCATCAGACAGGGGAATGAAGCTTTCTTT. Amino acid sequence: CAIRQGNEAFF.

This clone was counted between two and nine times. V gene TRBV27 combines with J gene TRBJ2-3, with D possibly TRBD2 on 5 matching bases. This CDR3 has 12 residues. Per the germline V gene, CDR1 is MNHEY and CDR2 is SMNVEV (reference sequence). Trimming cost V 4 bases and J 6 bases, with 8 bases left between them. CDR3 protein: CASSSKRDTQYF. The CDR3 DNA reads TGTGCCAGCAGTTCCAAGCGGGATACGCAGTATTTT.